This TCR beta chain was retrieved from a study of blood T cells in healthy people across ages. Study outcomes and limitations: PBMCs were not sorted, which prevented a conclusive comparison of naive versus antigen-experienced cells. Greater diversity and more naive CD4+ cells were seen in long-lived donors than in aged donors.

For the second PCR, which ran for about 7 to 11 cycles, a sample-barcoded 5' primer and a J-beta primer mix were used. From the 5' RACE reads, TCRdb called clonotypes with MiXCR, one entry per CDR3 protein. The sample contains around 710,000 distinct CDR3 sequences, roughly 44% of which appear only once. With respect to this clonotype: Its cognate antigen is unknown.

This TCR came from a woman aged 55-70 years in good health. Material for sequencing was blood.

Here the CDR3 reads CASNKQGEDYGYTF. Written as DNA, the CDR3 is TGTGCCAGCAACAAACAGGGTGAAGACTATGGCTACACCTTC. The genes are TRBV28 and TRBJ1-2; D is perhaps TRBD1 (6 bases). V lost 7 bases and J lost 3, with 15 bases in between. Germline V lookup: CDR1 MDHEN, CDR2 SYDVKM. This CDR3 comprises 14 residues.